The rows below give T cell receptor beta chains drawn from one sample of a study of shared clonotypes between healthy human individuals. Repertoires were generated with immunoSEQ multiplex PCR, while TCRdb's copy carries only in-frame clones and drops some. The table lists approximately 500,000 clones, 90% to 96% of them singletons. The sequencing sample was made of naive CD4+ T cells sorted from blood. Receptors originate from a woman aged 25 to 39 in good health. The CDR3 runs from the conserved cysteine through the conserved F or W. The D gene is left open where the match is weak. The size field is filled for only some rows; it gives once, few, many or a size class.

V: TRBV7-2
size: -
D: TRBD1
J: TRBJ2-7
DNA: TGTGCCAGCAGCTTCAGACAGGGGGCGGACTTACTTTACTACGAGCAGTACTTC
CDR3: CASSFRQGADLLYYEQYF

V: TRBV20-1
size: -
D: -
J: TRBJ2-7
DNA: TGCAGTGCTAGTGACGAGCAGTACTTC
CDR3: CSASDEQYF

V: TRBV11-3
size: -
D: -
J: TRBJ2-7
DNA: TGTGCCAGCAGCCCGATGTTCAGGGGCCATCGATTGGAGCAGTACTTC
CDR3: CASSPMFRGHRLEQYF

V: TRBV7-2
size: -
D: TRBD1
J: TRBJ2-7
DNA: TGTGCCAGCAGCTTTCCGGGACAGGGTTCCTACGAGCAGTACTTC
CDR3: CASSFPGQGSYEQYF

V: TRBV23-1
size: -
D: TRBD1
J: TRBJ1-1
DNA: TGCGCCAGCGTCGACAGGGGGTTGGGTTTCTTT
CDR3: CASVDRGLGFF

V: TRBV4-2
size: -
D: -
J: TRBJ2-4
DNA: TGTGCCAGCAGCCAAGTTAGTCGGACGGACGAAAACATTCAGTACTTC
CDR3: CASSQVSRTDENIQYF

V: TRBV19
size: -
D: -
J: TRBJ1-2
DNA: TGTGCCAGTAGTAAGGTGGCAGCGCATGATGGCTACACCTTC
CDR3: CASSKVAAHDGYTF

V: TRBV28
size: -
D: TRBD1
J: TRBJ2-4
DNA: TGTGCCAGCAGTTTCCGACTCCAGCAGGGGGCGATGACGAACATTCAGTACTTC
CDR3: CASSFRLQQGAMTNIQYF

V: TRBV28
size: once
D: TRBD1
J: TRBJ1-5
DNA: TGTGCCAGCAGTGTGCCAGGGGGCTCAGGACAGCCCCAGCATTTT
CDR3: CASSVPGGSGQPQHF

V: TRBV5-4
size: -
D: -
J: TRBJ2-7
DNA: TGTGCCAGCAGCCCTACTAGCACCTACGAGCAGTACTTC
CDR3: CASSPTSTYEQYF

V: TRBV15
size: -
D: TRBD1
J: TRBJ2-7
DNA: TGTGCCACCAGCAGAGACAGGGGGCTCTCCTACGAGCAGTACTTC
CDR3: CATSRDRGLSYEQYF

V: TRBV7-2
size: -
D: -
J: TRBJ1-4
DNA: TGTGCCAGCAGCCCCGGAGGGAGGGGTAATGAAAAACTGTTTTTT
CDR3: CASSPGGRGNEKLFF

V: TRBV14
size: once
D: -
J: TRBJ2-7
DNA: TGTGCCAGCAGCCAAGGAGGACGGTTCTACGAGCAGTACTTC
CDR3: CASSQGGRFYEQYF

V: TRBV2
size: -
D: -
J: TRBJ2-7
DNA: TGTGCCAGCAGACGGTCCAGGAACGAGCAGTACTTC
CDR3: CASRRSRNEQYF

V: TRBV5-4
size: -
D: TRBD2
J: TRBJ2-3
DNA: TGTGCCAGCAGCTTGATCGGGGAGGGCCTTGCAGATACGCAGTATTTT
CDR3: CASSLIGEGLADTQYF

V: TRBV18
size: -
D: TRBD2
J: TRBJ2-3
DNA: TGTGCCAGCTCACCCGGACTAGCGGGACCCACAGATACGCAGTATTTT
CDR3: CASSPGLAGPTDTQYF

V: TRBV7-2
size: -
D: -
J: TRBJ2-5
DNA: TGTGCCAGCAGCTTAGTCCGAGGCCTAGCGCAGACCCAGTACTTC
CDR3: CASSLVRGLAQTQYF

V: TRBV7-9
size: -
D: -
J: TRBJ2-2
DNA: TGTGCCAGCAGCTTAGCAGGGAGGGAGCTGTTTTTT
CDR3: CASSLAGRELFF

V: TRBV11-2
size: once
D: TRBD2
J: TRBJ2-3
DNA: TGTGCCAGCAGATCCCAGCGGGACTATCGCACAGATACGCAGTATTTT
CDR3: CASRSQRDYRTDTQYF

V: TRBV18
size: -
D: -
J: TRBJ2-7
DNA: TGTGCCAGCTCACCACCGTACACCATGGACGAGCAGTACTTC
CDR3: CASSPPYTMDEQYF

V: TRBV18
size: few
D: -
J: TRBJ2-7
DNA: TGTGCCAGCTCACCGGGTCGGGACGAGCAGTACTTC
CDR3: CASSPGRDEQYF

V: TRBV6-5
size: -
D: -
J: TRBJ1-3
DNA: TGTGCCAGCAGTTACGCCCGGGGAGCTGGAAACACCATATATTTT
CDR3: CASSYARGAGNTIYF

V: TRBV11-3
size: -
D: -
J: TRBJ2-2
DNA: TGTGCCAGCAGCTTAGCGGCCGGGGGCGGTCACGGGGAGCTGTTTTTT
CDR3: CASSLAAGGGHGELFF

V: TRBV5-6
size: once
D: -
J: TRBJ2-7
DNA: TGTGCCAGCAGCTTCGTGGGCGGCGTGCCCTCCTACGAGCAGTACTTC
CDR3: CASSFVGGVPSYEQYF

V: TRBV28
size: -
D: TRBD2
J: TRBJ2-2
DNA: TGTGCCAGCAGCTACCCACTAGCGGGAAAGGGACTGAACACCGGGGAGCTGTTTTTT
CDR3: CASSYPLAGKGLNTGELFF

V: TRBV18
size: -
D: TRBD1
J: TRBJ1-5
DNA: TGTGCCAGCTCACCATCGCGAACCGGGACAGGGTACAATCAGCCCCAGCATTTT
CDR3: CASSPSRTGTGYNQPQHF

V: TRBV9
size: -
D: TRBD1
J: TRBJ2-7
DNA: TGTGCCAGCAGCGTAGTCCCGGGACAGGGTAAGGACGAGCAGTACTTC
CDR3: CASSVVPGQGKDEQYF

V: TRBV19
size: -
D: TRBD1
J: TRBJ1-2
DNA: TGTGCCAGTAGTGACCAGACAGGGAACTATGGCTACACCTTC
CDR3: CASSDQTGNYGYTF

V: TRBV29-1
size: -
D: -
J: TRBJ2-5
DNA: TGCAGCGTAGAAGTGGGGGGACGTAACCAGTACTTC
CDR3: CSVEVGGRNQYF

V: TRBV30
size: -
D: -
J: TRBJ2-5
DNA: TGTGCCTGGAGTGTCGGGGCAGAGACCCAGTACTTC
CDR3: CAWSVGAETQYF

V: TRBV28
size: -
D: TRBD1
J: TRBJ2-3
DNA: TGTGCCAGCATTAATCTACAGGGGGCTCCCACAGATACGCAGTATTTT
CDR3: CASINLQGAPTDTQYF

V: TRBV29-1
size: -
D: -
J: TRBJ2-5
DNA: TGCAGCGTCGGGGGAACAGGGGATCAGACCCAGTACTTC
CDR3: CSVGGTGDQTQYF

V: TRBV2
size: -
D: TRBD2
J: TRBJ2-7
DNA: TGTGCCAGCAGTGGGACTAGCGGGCTAAACTACGAGCAGTACTTC
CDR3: CASSGTSGLNYEQYF